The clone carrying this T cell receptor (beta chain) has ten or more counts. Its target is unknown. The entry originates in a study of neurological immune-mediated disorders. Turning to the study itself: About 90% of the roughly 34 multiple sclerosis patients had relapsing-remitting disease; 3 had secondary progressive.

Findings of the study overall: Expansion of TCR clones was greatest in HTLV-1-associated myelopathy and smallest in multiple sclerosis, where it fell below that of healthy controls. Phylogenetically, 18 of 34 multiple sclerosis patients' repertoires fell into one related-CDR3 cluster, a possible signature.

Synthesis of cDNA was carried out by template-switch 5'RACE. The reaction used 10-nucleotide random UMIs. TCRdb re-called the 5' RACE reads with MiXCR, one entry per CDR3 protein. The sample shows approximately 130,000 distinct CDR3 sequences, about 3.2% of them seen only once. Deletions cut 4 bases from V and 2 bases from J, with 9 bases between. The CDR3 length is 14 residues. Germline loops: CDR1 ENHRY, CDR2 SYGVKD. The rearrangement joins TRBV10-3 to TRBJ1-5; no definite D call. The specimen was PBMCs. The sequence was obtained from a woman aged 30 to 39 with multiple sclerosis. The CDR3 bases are TGTGCCATCAGTGGCGGCCAGGGCAATCAGCCCCAGCATTTT. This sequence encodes CAISGGQGNQPQHF.